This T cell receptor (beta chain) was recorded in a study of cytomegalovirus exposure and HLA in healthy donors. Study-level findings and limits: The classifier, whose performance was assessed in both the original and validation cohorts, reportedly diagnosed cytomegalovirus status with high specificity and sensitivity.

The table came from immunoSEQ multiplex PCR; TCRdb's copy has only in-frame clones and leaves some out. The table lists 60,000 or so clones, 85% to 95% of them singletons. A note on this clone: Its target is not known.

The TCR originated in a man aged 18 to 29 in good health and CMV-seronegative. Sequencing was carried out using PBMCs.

The CDR3 DNA follows: TGTGCCAGCAGCAATAGCCGATACAATGAGCAGTTCTTC. Translation gives CASSNSRYNEQFF. V and J are TRBV27 and TRBJ2-1; D not certain. Trimming took off 6 bases at V and 4 bases at J, with 10 bases between the two ends. The CDR3 has 13 amino acids. From germline, CDR1 is MNHEY and CDR2 SMNVEV (reference sequence).